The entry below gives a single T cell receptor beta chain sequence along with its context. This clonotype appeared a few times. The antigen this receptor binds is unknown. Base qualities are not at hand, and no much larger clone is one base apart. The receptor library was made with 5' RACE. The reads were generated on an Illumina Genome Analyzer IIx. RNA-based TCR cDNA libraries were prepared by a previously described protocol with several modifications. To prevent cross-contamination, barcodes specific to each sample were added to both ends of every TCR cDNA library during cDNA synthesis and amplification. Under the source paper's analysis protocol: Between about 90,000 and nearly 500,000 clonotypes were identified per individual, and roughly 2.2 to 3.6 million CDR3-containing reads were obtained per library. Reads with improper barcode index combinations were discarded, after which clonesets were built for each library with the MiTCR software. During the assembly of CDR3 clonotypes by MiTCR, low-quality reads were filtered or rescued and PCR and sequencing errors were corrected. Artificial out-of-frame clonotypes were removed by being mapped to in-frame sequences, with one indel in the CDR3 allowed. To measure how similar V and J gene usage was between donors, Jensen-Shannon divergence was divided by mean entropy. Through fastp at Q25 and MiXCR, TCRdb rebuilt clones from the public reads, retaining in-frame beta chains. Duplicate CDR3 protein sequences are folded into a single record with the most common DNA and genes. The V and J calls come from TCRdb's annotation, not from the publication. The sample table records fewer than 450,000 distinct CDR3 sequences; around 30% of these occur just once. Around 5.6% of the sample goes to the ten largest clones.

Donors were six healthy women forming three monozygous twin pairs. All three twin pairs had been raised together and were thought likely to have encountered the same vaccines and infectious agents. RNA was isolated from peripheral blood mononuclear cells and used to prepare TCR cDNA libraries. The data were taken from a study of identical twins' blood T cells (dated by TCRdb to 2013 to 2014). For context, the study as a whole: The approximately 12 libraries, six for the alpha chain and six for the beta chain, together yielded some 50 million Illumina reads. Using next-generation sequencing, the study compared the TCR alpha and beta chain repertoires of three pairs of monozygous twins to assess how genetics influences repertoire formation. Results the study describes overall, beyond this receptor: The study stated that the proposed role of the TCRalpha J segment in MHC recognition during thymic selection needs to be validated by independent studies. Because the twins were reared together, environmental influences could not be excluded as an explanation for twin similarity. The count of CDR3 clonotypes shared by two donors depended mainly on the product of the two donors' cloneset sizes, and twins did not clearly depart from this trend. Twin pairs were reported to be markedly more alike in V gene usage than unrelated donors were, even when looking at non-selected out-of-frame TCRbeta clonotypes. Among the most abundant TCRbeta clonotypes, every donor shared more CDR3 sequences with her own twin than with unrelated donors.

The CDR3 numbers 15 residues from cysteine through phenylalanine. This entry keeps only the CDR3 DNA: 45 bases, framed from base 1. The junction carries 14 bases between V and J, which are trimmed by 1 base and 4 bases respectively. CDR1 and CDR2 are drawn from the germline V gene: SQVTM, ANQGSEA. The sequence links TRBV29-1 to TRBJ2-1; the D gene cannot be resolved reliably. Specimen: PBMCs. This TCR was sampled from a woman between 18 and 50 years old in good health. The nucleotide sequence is TGCAGCGTTGAAGGGGGAAGGGCACCTTACAATGAGCAGTTCTTC. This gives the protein CSVEGGRAPYNEQFF.